These 29 T cell receptor beta chains came from one sample sequenced in a study of blood T cell repertoires in COVID-19. Profiled with immunoSEQ multiplex PCR; TCRdb holds only in-frame clones, not every one. The data show 250,000 to 350,000 clones, approximately 90% seen once. The sequencing sample was made of peripheral blood. These TCRs come from a young man with acute or convalescent COVID-19.

This rearrangement joins TRBV27 to TRBJ2-1; 8 nucleotides match TRBD2. This CDR3 comprises 14 residues. The germline CDR1 and CDR2 sequences are MNHEY and SMNVEV (reference sequence). Germline trimming cut 7 bases from V and 5 bases from J; bases unmatched to any gene: 7. CDR3 loop: CASTRLAPDNEQFF. CDR3 DNA: TGTGCCAGCACCCGACTAGCGCCCGACAATGAGCAGTTCTTC.

A single count supports this clone. This rearrangement joins TRBV7-2 to TRBJ1-1, with 8 bases fitting TRBD1. There are 14 residues in the CDR3. Trimming took 6 bases from V and 0 from J; bases not matched to a gene: 3. Germline V lookup: CDR1 SGHTA, CDR2 FQGNSA. Here the CDR3 reads CASSRQGMNTEAFF. The CDR3 DNA sequence: TGTGCCAGCAGTCGACAGGGGATGAACACTGAAGCTTTCTTT.

This clone was seen a handful of times. J is TRBJ2-7 and V is TRBV19, with D possibly TRBD2 on 6 matching bases. The length of the CDR3 is 14 residues. V gave up 5 bases and J gave up 3 bases, with 14 bases separating them. Germline loops: CDR1 LNHDA, CDR2 SQIVND (reference sequence). This chain's CDR3 is CASSDAGWGYEQYF. CDR3 nucleotide sequence: TGTGCCAGTAGTGACGCGGGATGGGGCTACGAGCAGTACTTC. Filled out from reference TRBV19 and TRBJ2-7, the complete variable domain reads DGGITQSPKYLFRKEGQNVTLSCEQNLNHDAMYWYRQDPGQGLRLIYYSQIVNDFQKGDIAEGYSVSREKKESFPLTVTSAQKNPTAFYLCASSDAGWGYEQYFGPGTRLTVT.

This chain connects TRBV2 to TRBJ2-1; TRBD2 matches at 14 bases. The V gene end was trimmed by 6 bases and the J gene end by 8 bases; junction bases not matched to a gene: 6. CDR3 length equals 15 residues. CDR1 is SNHLY, CDR2 FYNNEI, per germline. Here the CDR3 reads CASSATSGRVDEQFF. Here the CDR3 DNA reads TGTGCCAGCAGCGCGACTAGCGGGAGGGTCGATGAGCAGTTCTTC.

This rearrangement joins TRBV4-1 to TRBJ2-7; 9 bases agree with TRBD2. Trimming cost V 1 base and J 0 bases; bases outside gene matches: 4. Germline V lookup: CDR1 MGHRA, CDR2 YSYEKL. There are 16 residues in the CDR3. The CDR3 DNA reads TGCGCCAGCAGCCAAGTCGCTAGCGGGATCTCCTACGAGCAGTACTTC. The encoded protein is CASSQVASGISYEQYF.

The chain combines TRBV5-6 with TRBJ2-1; 7 bases agree with TRBD2. This CDR3 comprises 18 residues. In germline, CDR1 is SGHDT, CDR2 YYEEEE. Unmatched junction bases numbered 13, after V lost 4 bases and J lost 0 bases. CDR3 DNA sequence: TGTGCCAGCAGCGACACTAGCCTAGCGGCGAACTCCTACAATGAGCAGTTCTTC. Translation gives CASSDTSLAANSYNEQFF.

This clone has only one observation. The chain has TRBV27 and TRBJ1-2; 10 nucleotides match TRBD1. CDR1 MNHEY and CDR2 SMNVEV come from the germline V gene (reference sequence). CDR3 length: 14 residues. The J segment lost 5 bases and the V segment lost 6 bases, leaving 6 bases of the junction unmatched. This CDR3 reads CASRYGTGEYGYTF. CDR3 coding DNA: TGTGCCAGCAGGTACGGGACAGGGGAATATGGCTACACCTTC.

The chain has TRBV5-1 and TRBJ2-4; the D gene is possibly TRBD1 (5 bases). This CDR3 comprises 14 residues. The V gene's germline CDR1 is SGHRS and CDR2 YFSETQ. V was trimmed by 2 bases and J by 5 bases, leaving 11 bases between them. CDR3 loop: CASSLGRAQNIQYF. The CDR3 DNA follows: TGCGCCAGCAGCTTAGGCAGGGCCCAAAACATTCAGTACTTC.

CDR3 nucleotide sequence: TGTGCCAGCACCTCCCCCGGGACAGGGGATCGTGGCTACACCTTC. Its translation: CASTSPGTGDRGYTF. The chain uses TRBV28 and TRBJ1-2; TRBD1 aligns across 10 bases. The CDR3 runs 15 residues. J gave up 7 bases and V 7 bases, and 12 bases lay outside the gene matches. Germline V gives CDR1 MDHEN, CDR2 SYDVKM.

J is TRBJ2-5 and V is TRBV15; TRBD1 matches at 11 bases. The J segment lost 2 bases and the V segment lost 1 base, leaving 0 bases of the junction unmatched. The CDR3 extends over 15 amino acids. Germline V gene data show CDR1 as LNHNV and CDR2 as YYDKDF (reference sequence). This chain's CDR3 is CATSRGDRGQETQYF. CDR3 bases: TGTGCCACCAGCAGAGGGGACAGGGGGCAAGAGACCCAGTACTTC. The variable domain in full, completed from reference TRBV15 and TRBJ2-5, reads DAMVIQNPRYQVTQFGKPVTLSCSQTLNHNVMYWYQQKSSQAPKLLFHYYDKDFNNEADTPDNFQSRRPNTSFCFLDIRSPGLGDTAMYLCATSRGDRGQETQYFGPGTRLLVL.

The chain is built from TRBV3-1 (or the pseudogene TRBV3-2) and TRBJ2-1; 9 bases line up with TRBD2. The CDR3 runs to 14 residues. Per germline, CDR1 LGHDT and CDR2 YNNKEL (reference sequence). V lost 7 bases and J lost 7; bases outside the gene matches: 8. The CDR3 loop is CASTRSSGANEQFF. The CDR3 nucleotides are TGTGCCAGCACCCGGTCTAGCGGGGCTAATGAGCAGTTCTTC.

This chain uses TRBV27 with TRBJ2-5; 9 nucleotides agree with TRBD2. Germline CDR1 is MNHEY and CDR2 is SMNVEV (reference sequence). This CDR3 region has 18 residues. V lost 3 bases, J lost 5 bases, and 16 bases stayed unmatched. Here the CDR3 DNA reads TGTGCCAGCAGTTTTTCTCCCCCAGGGCGGGAGGGCCATGAGACCCAGTACTTC. Its protein is CASSFSPPGREGHETQYF.

The table lists this clone with a count of one. This chain uses TRBV4-1 with TRBJ2-2; D is unresolved. CDR1 MGHRA and CDR2 YSYEKL come from the germline V gene. The CDR3 consists of 13 residues. Trimming took 0 bases from V and 5 from J, leaving 4 bases between them. CDR3 in DNA: TGCGCCAGCAGCCAAGATCGGACCGGGGAGCTGTTTTTT. Translated: CASSQDRTGELFF.

A note on this clone: Other DNA sequences of this sample code for an identical CDR3. This chain joins TRBV5-1 and TRBJ1-5; no firm D call. Germline CDR1 is SGHRS and CDR2 is YFSETQ. V was trimmed by 0 bases and J by 3 bases, leaving 4 bases between them. CDR3 size: 13 residues. The CDR3 region has the DNA TGCGCCAGCAGCTTGGACATCAATCAGCCCCAGCATTTT. Amino acids: CASSLDINQPQHF.

The J gene is TRBJ2-7, the V gene TRBV19; D remains unclear. The CDR3 runs 14 residues. Trimming left V 6 bases short and J 3 bases short, with 15 bases between. Germline loops: CDR1 LNHDA, CDR2 SQIVND (reference sequence). The CDR3 sequence is CASSPLGPFYEQYF. Written as DNA, the CDR3 is TGTGCCAGTAGCCCACTGGGCCCTTTCTACGAGCAGTACTTC.

Points on this clone: Other DNA sequences within the sample encode an identical CDR3. This chain links TRBV7-2 with TRBJ1-2, with D perhaps matching TRBD1 (5 bases). V lost 1 base to trimming and J lost 3 bases, with 6 bases between them. The CDR3 consists of 13 residues. Germline V CDR1 and CDR2: SGHTA, FQGNSA. The DNA for the CDR3 is TGTGCCAGCAGCTTAGGACAGTACTATGGCTACACCTTC. Translated, it gives CASSLGQYYGYTF.

This clone occurred a few times. The CDR3 sequence: CASSLGSTDWETQYF. In nucleotides, the CDR3 is TGCGCCAGCAGCTTGGGATCGACAGATTGGGAGACCCAGTACTTC. The V call is TRBV5-1, the J call TRBJ2-5; D perhaps matches TRBD1 (5 bases). Per the germline V gene, CDR1 is SGHRS and CDR2 is YFSETQ. V was clipped by 0 bases and J by 5 bases, with 14 bases between them. This CDR3 comprises 15 residues.

The DNA of the CDR3 is TGTGCCAGCGCCATGGGGCTCAATGAGCAGTTCTTC. Residues: CASAMGLNEQFF. The chain is built from TRBV5-4 and TRBJ2-1; perhaps TRBD1 as D (5 bases). This CDR3 contains 12 residues. The V end was cut by 7 bases, the J end by 6 bases, with 11 bases between. CDR1 is SGHNT and CDR2 is YYREEE in the germline V gene (reference sequence).

This chain links TRBV18 with TRBJ2-7; 10 bases fit TRBD1. Germline-derived CDR1 and CDR2 are KGHSH and LQKENI. The CDR3 spans 14 residues. The J segment lost 7 bases and the V segment lost 2 bases, leaving 5 bases of the junction unmatched. This chain's CDR3 is CASSPIGQGGEQYF. DNA for the CDR3: TGTGCCAGCTCACCAATAGGACAGGGGGGGGAGCAGTACTTC. The complete variable domain, with remaining parts taken from reference TRBV18 and TRBJ2-7, reads NAGVMQNPRHLVRRRGQEARLRCSPMKGHSHVYWYRQLPEEGLKFMVYLQKENIIDESGMPKERFSAEFPKEGPSILRIQQVVRGDSAAYFCASSPIGQGGEQYFGPGTRLTVT.

The CDR3 sequence: CASSLKGAPEAPLHF. CDR3 nucleotide sequence: TGCGCCAGCAGCTTAAAGGGGGCTCCCGAGGCACCCCTCCACTTT. This rearrangement joins TRBV5-1 to TRBJ1-6; 7 positions match TRBD1. CDR1 and CDR2 from the germline V gene are SGHRS and YFSETQ. This CDR3 comprises 15 residues. After removal of 2 bases from V and 11 bases from J, the junction contained 10 bases not matched to a gene. Looking up the rest from reference TRBV5-1 and TRBJ1-6 gives the full variable domain: KAGVTQTPRYLIKTRGQQVTLSCSPISGHRSVSWYQQTPGQGLQFLFEYFSETQRNKGNFPGRFSGRQFSNSRSEMNVSTLELGDSALYLCASSLKGAPEAPLHFGNGTRLTVT.

The rearrangement links TRBV28 to TRBJ2-4, with 10 bases identical to TRBD2. CDR3 length: 16 residues. After removal of 4 bases from V and 3 bases from J, the junction contained 6 bases not matched to a gene. Germline CDR1 MDHEN, CDR2 SYDVKM. CDR3 DNA sequence: TGTGCCAGCAGTTCCGGACTAGCGGTAAACAAAAACATTCAGTACTTC. Translated, it gives CASSSGLAVNKNIQYF.

The chain combines TRBV5-1 with TRBJ1-4; TRBD1 might be the D (5 bases). This CDR3 region has 14 residues. The V end lost 4 bases, the J end lost 4 bases, and 11 bases lay between the germline ends. Germline V gene data show CDR1 as SGHRS and CDR2 as YFSETQ. The CDR3 region has the DNA TGCGCCAGCAGCGTGACAGTCTATAATGAAAAACTGTTTTTT. Protein sequence: CASSVTVYNEKLFF.

The rearrangement uses TRBV11-2 and TRBJ1-1; D is perhaps TRBD1 (5 bases). The CDR3 is 15 amino acids. V lost 5 bases to trimming and J lost 3 bases, with 16 bases between them. The V gene's germline CDR1 is SGHAT and CDR2 FQNNGV. The CDR3, as DNA: TGTGCCAGCAGCACCGGACACTTACGGCACACTGAAGCTTTCTTT. Translating it yields CASSTGHLRHTEAFF.

Details on this clone: A read error may produce the germline difference seen at one junction end. The chain links TRBV7-2 to TRBJ2-7; 10 bases map to TRBD2. Germline V lookup: CDR1 SGHTA, CDR2 FQGNSA. This CDR3 spans 12 amino acids. The CDR3, as DNA: TGTGCCAGCACCTTAGCGGGAGGTGAGCAGTACTTC. Its protein product is CASTLAGGEQYF. The full variable domain, its missing parts supplied by reference TRBV7-2 and TRBJ2-7, is GAGVSQSPSNKVTEKGKDVELRCDPISGHTALYWYRQSLGQGLEFLIYFQGNSAPDKSGLPSDRFSAERTGGSVSTLTIQRTQQEDSAVYLCASTLAGGEQYFGPGTRLTVT.

The chain uses TRBV5-1 and TRBJ2-1; 9 bases line up with TRBD2. Germline loops: CDR1 SGHRS, CDR2 YFSETQ. The length of the CDR3 is 15 residues. The V gene end was trimmed by 4 bases and the J gene end by 8 bases; junction bases not matched to a gene: 10. Here the CDR3 reads CASSPVSGGRDEQFF. In DNA form, the CDR3 reads TGCGCCAGCAGCCCGGTTAGCGGGGGCAGGGATGAGCAGTTCTTC.

CDR3 residues: CASSPGRTGRYGSSGNTIYF. For the CDR3, the DNA is TGTGCCAGCAGCCCTGGCAGAACAGGTCGGTACGGGAGCTCTGGAAACACCATATATTTT. The chain carries TRBV9 and TRBJ1-3, with D possibly TRBD1 on 5 matching bases. The CDR3 spans 20 residues. Germline V gene lookup returns CDR1 SGDLS and CDR2 YYNGEE. V lost 4 bases and J lost 0, with 26 bases in between. The complete variable domain, with remaining parts taken from reference TRBV9 and TRBJ1-3, reads DSGVTQTPKHLITATGQRVTLRCSPRSGDLSVYWYQQSLDQGLQFLIQYYNGEERAKGNILERFSAQQFPDLHSELNLSSLELGDSALYFCASSPGRTGRYGSSGNTIYFGEGSWLTVV.

Turning to this clone: The sample has other DNA sequences that encode this CDR3 too. This chain joins TRBV4-1 and TRBJ2-1; TRBD2 matches at 13 bases. Germline CDR1 MGHRA, CDR2 YSYEKL. The CDR3 runs 14 residues. Unmatched junction bases numbered 1, after V lost 4 bases and J lost 7 bases. The chain's CDR3 is CASSPGLAGNEQFF. The CDR3 coding sequence is TGCGCCAGCAGCCCGGGACTAGCGGGGAATGAGCAGTTCTTC.

This chain links TRBV6-6 with TRBJ1-1; TRBD1 agrees at 7 bases. The CDR3 covers 16 residues. Per the germline V gene, CDR1 is MNHNY and CDR2 is SVGAGI (reference sequence). Trimming removed 2 bases from V and 0 bases from J; junction bases left unmatched: 6. CDR3 protein: CASSYRQTGLNTEAFF. The CDR3 DNA sequence: TGTGCCAGCAGTTACCGCCAGACAGGGCTGAACACTGAAGCTTTCTTT.

V is TRBV25-1 and J is TRBJ1-2, with D hard to call. Looked up from germline, CDR1 is MGHDK and CDR2 is SYGVNS. The CDR3 is 11 residues long. Trimming cost V 7 bases and J 5 bases, with 8 bases left between them. CDR3 residues: CASKGVYGYTF. CDR3 DNA sequence: TGTGCCAGCAAAGGAGTTTATGGCTACACCTTC.